This TCR beta chain was identified during a study of T cell responses to AZD1222 COVID-19 vaccine. Concerning this clone: Its antigen remains unidentified.

Clones were sequenced by immunoSEQ multiplex PCR, and TCRdb holds only the in-frame ones, with some missing. This table has about 96,000 clones, 85% to 90% appearing once. V dropped 1 base and J dropped 4; count of bases not matched to a gene: 1. CDR1 and CDR2 (germline): SGHRS, YFSETQ. The CDR3 covers 13 residues. Broader study findings: It should be noted that donors were predominantly white British and more often female, and clonal diversity was possibly underestimated. At study baseline, merely six AZD1222 recipients were seropositive.

The sequence derives from an adult in good health. Sequenced here: peripheral blood, sampled on day 0 of AZD1222 vaccination. The V call is TRBV5-1, the J call TRBJ1-1, with 7 bases identical to TRBD1. The DNA of the CDR3 is TGCGCCAGCAGCTTGACAGGGGTCACTGAAGCTTTCTTT. Residues: CASSLTGVTEAFF.